The 27 T cell receptor beta chains reported below all come from one sample, sequenced in a study of T cells after yellow fever vaccination. TCRdb reprocessed the 5' RACE reads via MiXCR and lists one record per CDR3 protein. The sample includes about 99,000 distinct CDR3 sequences, around 5.8% of them seen just once. The sequencing here drew on CD8+ T cells sorted from PBMCs, taken 10 days after the yellow fever booster vaccination. The source is a man aged 18 to 29 who received the YFV17D yellow fever vaccine.

The V and J genes are TRBV18 and TRBJ2-2; a possible D gene is TRBD2 (5 bases). CDR1 and CDR2 from the germline V gene are KGHSH and LQKENI. CDR3 size: 15 residues. V lost 4 bases and J 2 bases, leaving 11 bases between the germline ends. The CDR3 nucleotides are TGTGCCAGCTCACAGCTGGACTTTAACACCGGGGAGCTGTTTTTT. Translating it yields CASSQLDFNTGELFF.

This clonotype was detected only a few times. V and J are TRBV11-2 and TRBJ2-5; TRBD1 or TRBD2 may be the D gene (5 bases each). Trimming cost V 1 base and J 5 bases, with 20 bases left between them. The CDR3 extends over 17 amino acids. Germline CDR1 is SGHAT and CDR2 is FQNNGV. The CDR3 DNA sequence: TGTGCCAGCAGCTTAGTACTCGGGACCATGGTCAGGGAGACCCAGTACTTC. Translated: CASSLVLGTMVRETQYF.

The chain carries TRBV13 and TRBJ2-5; no definite D call. This CDR3 contains 15 residues. Trimming cost V 3 bases and J 4 bases, with 15 bases left between them. CDR1 and CDR2 (germline): PRHDT, FYEKMQ (reference sequence). CDR3 residues: CASSFGSVEGETQYF. In nucleotides, the CDR3 is TGTGCCAGCAGCTTTGGCTCGGTCGAAGGAGAGACCCAGTACTTC.

This clonotype was seen a few times. The V call is TRBV7-2, the J call TRBJ2-3; tentatively, D is TRBD2 (5 bases). Germline CDR1 is SGHTA and CDR2 is FQGNSA. The CDR3 is made up of 14 amino acids. The V and J ends lost 1 base and 6 bases respectively, with 11 bases between them. CDR3 DNA sequence: TGTGCCAGCAGCTTAGAGGCTAGCTCGGATACGCAGTATTTT. Protein: CASSLEASSDTQYF.

This chain connects TRBV7-9 to TRBJ2-1; tentatively, D is TRBD2 (6 bases). The germline gives CDR1 SEHNR, CDR2 FQNEAQ (reference sequence). V gave up 5 bases and J gave up 4 bases, with 12 bases separating them. The CDR3 has 14 residues. This CDR3 is CASSPEGFYNEQFF. The CDR3 nucleotides are TGTGCCAGCAGCCCGGAGGGGTTTTACAATGAGCAGTTCTTC.

The V and J genes are TRBV20-1 and TRBJ2-1, with D perhaps matching TRBD1 (5 bases). The ends were cut back, 5 bases at V and 8 bases at J, with 10 bases in the middle. Germline loops: CDR1 DFQATT, CDR2 SNEGSKA (reference sequence). The CDR3 consists of 11 residues. CDR3 in amino acids: CSAQGLDEQFF. CDR3 DNA sequence: TGCAGTGCTCAGGGTCTCGATGAGCAGTTCTTC.

This clonotype has ten or more counts. The rearrangement joins TRBV5-4 to TRBJ2-5; D unclear. V gave up 4 bases and J gave up 3 bases, with 7 bases separating them. The length of the CDR3 is 12 residues. Germline V gene lookup returns CDR1 SGHNT and CDR2 YYREEE (reference sequence). CDR3 loop: CASSAEEETQYF. The CDR3 coding sequence is TGTGCCAGCAGCGCTGAGGAAGAGACCCAGTACTTC.

This rearrangement joins TRBV12-5 to TRBJ1-4, with D possibly matching TRBD1 (5 bases). Germline CDR1 and CDR2: LGHNT and FRNRAP. V lost 6 bases to trimming and J lost 0 bases, with 8 bases between them. This CDR3 has 14 amino acids. The DNA for the CDR3 is TGTGCTAGTGGAATGACAGCAACTAATGAAAAACTGTTTTTT. This codes for CASGMTATNEKLFF.

This clonotype showed up just a few times. The chain recombines TRBV12-3 or TRBV12-4 with TRBJ1-1, with 7 bases identical to TRBD1. The CDR3 is 15 amino acids. V lost 7 bases to trimming and J lost 4 bases; unmatched junction nucleotides: 12. This CDR3 is CASTAENTGVTEAFF. DNA for the CDR3: TGTGCCAGCACGGCGGAGAACACAGGGGTCACTGAAGCTTTCTTT.

This chain's CDR3 is CASSLPDMSYEQYV. The CDR3 DNA reads TGTGCCAGCAGCTTGCCGGACATGTCCTACGAGCAGTACGTC. The chain employs TRBV5-6 and TRBJ2-7, with D maybe TRBD1 (5 bases). V dropped 1 base and J dropped 1 base, with 9 bases sitting between them. This CDR3 spans 14 amino acids. In germline, CDR1 is SGHDT, CDR2 YYEEEE.

In this sample, this clonotype turned up many times. The chain carries TRBV5-1 and TRBJ2-5, with 14 positions matching TRBD2. The CDR3 spans 15 residues. Trimming removed 4 bases from V and 3 bases from J; junction bases left unmatched: 2. Germline lookup yields CDR1 SGHRS and CDR2 YFSETQ. CDR3 bases: TGCGCCAGCAGCGAGGGACTAGCGGGGGAAGAGACCCAGTACTTC. Translating it yields CASSEGLAGEETQYF.

The V call is TRBV6-5, the J call TRBJ1-1; unclear D gene. Trimming pared 4 bases from V and 0 bases from J, leaving 6 bases between. The CDR3 is 13 amino acids. Germline CDR1 reads MNHEY; CDR2 reads SVGAGI. The CDR3 is CASSWALNTEAFF. The CDR3 DNA follows: TGTGCCAGCAGTTGGGCCCTGAACACTGAAGCTTTCTTT.

This clonotype was observed a handful of times. This CDR3 is CASSLGTSGANVLTF. The CDR3 DNA is TGCGCCAGCAGCTTGGGAACCTCTGGGGCCAACGTCCTGACTTTC. The chain employs TRBV5-1 and TRBJ2-6; D unresolved. V lost 0 bases and J lost 0, with 4 bases in between. Germline assignment: CDR1 SGHRS and CDR2 YFSETQ. This CDR3 contains 15 residues.

This clonotype came up many times. The chain recombines TRBV7-2 with TRBJ1-5; D is unclear. There are 15 residues in the CDR3. Germline lookup yields CDR1 SGHTA and CDR2 FQGNSA. Trimming took off 1 base at V and 2 bases at J, with 9 bases between the two ends. In DNA, the CDR3 is TGTGCCAGCAGCTTAGTCGGCGGGGGCAATCAGCCCCAGCATTTT. Its protein product is CASSLVGGGNQPQHF.

This clonotype occurred many times. J is TRBJ2-3 and V is TRBV6-1; 10 nucleotides line up with TRBD2. The CDR3 has 15 amino acids. Germline assignment: CDR1 MNHNS and CDR2 SASEGT. Germline trimming cut 6 bases from V and 0 bases from J; bases unmatched to any gene: 3. The CDR3 region has the DNA TGTGCCAGCAGCCAACTAGCGGGGAGCACAGATACGCAGTATTTT. This encodes CASSQLAGSTDTQYF.

V usage is TRBV4-1 and J usage is TRBJ1-4; a possible D gene is TRBD1 (6 bases). The V gene's germline CDR1 is MGHRA and CDR2 YSYEKL. The ends were cut back, 1 base at V and 0 bases at J, with 9 bases in the middle. The CDR3 extends over 16 amino acids. The CDR3 loop is CASSQAQGSTNEKLFF. The DNA for the CDR3 is TGCGCCAGCAGCCAAGCCCAGGGGTCAACTAATGAAAAACTGTTTTTT.

This clonotype came up many times. This rearrangement joins TRBV12-3 or TRBV12-4 to TRBJ2-7, with a possible D match to TRBD2 (5 bases). Deletions cut 6 bases from V and 2 bases from J, with 14 bases between. The CDR3 has 14 amino acids. The CDR3 sequence is CASRLREHPYEQYV. For the CDR3, the DNA is TGTGCCAGCAGACTAAGGGAGCATCCCTACGAGCAGTACGTC.

This clonotype was detected only a few times. For the CDR3, the DNA is TGTGCCAGCAGCTTAAGCAGAGGCGCGGGTTTCTACAATGAGCAGTTCTTC. Its translation is CASSLSRGAGFYNEQFF. The chain recombines TRBV7-2 with TRBJ2-1; TRBD2 is a possible D gene (5 bases). Trimming left V 2 bases short and J 3 bases short, with 17 bases between. Germline V gene sequence: CDR1 SGHTA, CDR2 FQGNSA. There are 17 residues in the CDR3.

This chain connects TRBV4-3 to TRBJ2-3, with 9 bases lining up with TRBD1. This CDR3 spans 16 amino acids. Looked up from germline, CDR1 is LGHNA and CDR2 is YSLEER. With 0 bases clipped from V and 3 bases from J, the junction kept 4 bases outside the gene matches. This CDR3 is CASSQDPGQGTDTQYF. CDR3 in DNA: TGCGCCAGCAGCCAAGATCCGGGACAGGGTACAGATACGCAGTATTTT.

The chain couples TRBV11-2 to TRBJ2-5; tentatively, D is TRBD1 (5 bases). The CDR3 totals 14 residues. Trimming removed 5 bases at V and 5 bases at J, with 15 bases between. Germline V gene sequence: CDR1 SGHAT, CDR2 FQNNGV. In DNA form, the CDR3 reads TGTGCCAGCAGCCCCGCGCAGGGCATCGAGACCCAGTACTTC. Its translation: CASSPAQGIETQYF.

The V gene is TRBV19, the J gene TRBJ1-6; maybe TRBD1 (5 bases). This CDR3 is built from 14 residues. Germline CDR1 and CDR2: LNHDA and SQIVND (reference sequence). V was clipped by 3 bases and J by 10 bases, with 13 bases between them. CDR3 loop: CASSIFGTSSPLHF. The CDR3 DNA sequence: TGTGCCAGTAGTATTTTTGGGACCTCATCACCCCTCCACTTT.

This clonotype was observed a few times. V usage is TRBV28 and J usage is TRBJ2-5; tentative D call: TRBD1 (8 bases). Trimming stripped 3 bases from V and 2 bases from J, with 16 bases between. CDR3 length equals 16 residues. Germline V gene sequence: CDR1 MDHEN, CDR2 SYDVKM. Written as DNA, the CDR3 is TGTGCCAGCAGTTTGATACAGGGGGGGCCTCAAGAGACCCAGTACTTC. Translation: CASSLIQGGPQETQYF. The entire variable domain, with the rest obtained from reference TRBV28 and TRBJ2-5, is as follows: DVKVTQSSRYLVKRTGEKVFLECVQDMDHENMFWYRQDPGLGLRLIYFSYDVKMKEKGDIPEGYSVSREKKERFSLILESASTNQTSMYLCASSLIQGGPQETQYFGPGTRLLVL.

The V gene is TRBV19, the J gene TRBJ2-1; TRBD2 is a possible D gene (7 bases). V was trimmed by 5 bases and J by 6 bases, leaving 14 bases between them. Germline assignment: CDR1 LNHDA and CDR2 SQIVND (reference sequence). The CDR3 spans 14 residues. In DNA form, the CDR3 reads TGTGCCAGTAGTCCCCGGGGGGCAGTCAATGAGCAGTTCTTC. Protein product: CASSPRGAVNEQFF.

V usage is TRBV5-5 and J usage is TRBJ2-7, with D hard to call. The CDR3 runs 15 residues. V was shortened by 5 bases and J by 2 bases, with 17 bases between the two germline ends. Per the germline V gene, CDR1 is SGHKS and CDR2 is YYEKEE (reference sequence). Here the CDR3 reads CASSTLLELPYEQYV. CDR3 nucleotide sequence: TGTGCCAGCAGTACCTTACTGGAGCTACCCTACGAGCAGTACGTC.

This clonotype was observed a handful of times. The chain joins TRBV7-9 to TRBJ1-4, with 7 bases identical to TRBD1. The ends lost 5 bases at V and 4 bases at J; junction bases unmatched: 7. Germline V gene lookup returns CDR1 SEHNR and CDR2 FQNEAQ (reference sequence). The length of the CDR3 is 15 residues. The CDR3 loop reads CASSGPGGSNEKLFF. Here the CDR3 DNA reads TGTGCCAGCAGCGGCCCAGGGGGAAGTAATGAAAAACTGTTTTTT.

This clonotype turned up a few times. This sequence joins TRBV7-9 and TRBJ1-1; perhaps TRBD1 as D (6 bases). Germline V gene data show CDR1 as SEHNR and CDR2 as FQNEAQ (reference sequence). Trimming shortened V by 5 bases and J by 8 bases, and 18 bases separated the two germline ends. This CDR3 has 14 amino acids. The CDR3: CASSPRGADREAFF. Here the CDR3 DNA reads TGTGCCAGCAGCCCGCGGGGGGCGGATAGGGAAGCTTTCTTT.

This clonotype showed up many times. The genes are TRBV9 and TRBJ2-3; maybe TRBD2 (5 bases). Between the trimmed V and J ends, which lost 0 bases and 6 bases, there was a span of 11 bases. Germline V gene data show CDR1 as SGDLS and CDR2 as YYNGEE. This CDR3 is 14 amino acids long. The CDR3 region has the DNA TGTGCCAGCAGCGTAGATCGGGGTAGCGATACGCAGTATTTT. This translates into CASSVDRGSDTQYF.